A selection of T cell receptor beta chains follows, all from one sample in a study of cytomegalovirus exposure and HLA in healthy donors. The protocol was immunoSEQ multiplex PCR, while the TCRdb copy is restricted to in-frame clones and leaves out a portion. The repertoire holds about 140,000 clones, with around 77% as singletons. The material sequenced was PBMCs. Source of these receptors: a man aged 25 to 45 in good health. Each CDR3 is given with its conserved first and last residue. The D gene is left open where the match is weak. Clone size, where shown, is once, few, many, or a class for clones that have expanded.

size: NA
V: TRBV7-8
J: TRBJ1-2
D: NA
DNA: TGTGCCAGCAGCTTAGCCCCGGCGGGCATTTCCTATGGCTACACCTTC
CDR3: CASSLAPAGISYGYTF

size: NA
V: TRBV4-1
J: TRBJ2-6
D: NA
DNA: TGTGCCAGCAGCCCTACAGCAGGTACCGGGGCCAACGTCCTGACTTTC
CDR3: CASSPTAGTGANVLTF

size: NA
V: TRBV11-2
J: TRBJ2-7
D: TRBD2
DNA: TGTGCCAGCAGCTTTCAGACTAGCGGGAGCTACGAGCAGTACTTC
CDR3: CASSFQTSGSYEQYF

size: NA
V: TRBV27
J: TRBJ2-3
D: TRBD2
DNA: TGTGCCAGCAGTTCCCCGGGACTAGCTGTAGATACGCAGTATTTT
CDR3: CASSSPGLAVDTQYF

size: NA
V: TRBV28
J: TRBJ1-1
D: NA
DNA: TGTGCCAGCAGGAGATCCACTGAAGCTTTCTTT
CDR3: CASRRSTEAFF

size: NA
V: TRBV6-5
J: TRBJ2-7
D: NA
DNA: TGTGCCAGCAGTGCCCACAGTTACGAGCAGTACTTC
CDR3: CASSAHSYEQYF

size: NA
V: TRBV6-5
J: TRBJ1-5
D: NA
DNA: TGTGCCAGCCGGCAGGGGTGGAATCAGCCCCAGCATTTT
CDR3: CASRQGWNQPQHF

size: once
V: TRBV7-8
J: TRBJ2-2
D: NA
DNA: TGTGCCAGCAGCTTAGTGCGCGCTAGCCGCACCGGGGAGCTGTTTTTT
CDR3: CASSLVRASRTGELFF

size: NA
V: TRBV10-2
J: TRBJ2-7
D: TRBD2
DNA: TGCGCCAGCAGTGAGCCGACTAGCGGAAACTACGAGCAGTACTTC
CDR3: CASSEPTSGNYEQYF

size: few
V: TRBV19
J: TRBJ2-5
D: NA
DNA: TGTGCCAGTAGTATCGGTCAGGCAGAGACCCAGTACTTC
CDR3: CASSIGQAETQYF

size: NA
V: TRBV6-6
J: TRBJ2-3
D: TRBD2
DNA: TGTGCCAGCAGCTCGGTGCTAGCGGGAGGTCCAGATACGCAGTATTTT
CDR3: CASSSVLAGGPDTQYF

size: NA
V: TRBV7-8
J: TRBJ2-3
D: TRBD2
DNA: TGTGTAGCGGGAGGGTTAAACACAGATACGCAGTATTTT
CDR3: CVAGGLNTDTQYF

size: NA
V: TRBV7-9
J: TRBJ1-1
D: TRBD1
DNA: TGTGCCAGCAGCCGAGGGACAGGGTCAGGATTAACTGAAGCTTTCTTT
CDR3: CASSRGTGSGLTEAFF

size: once
V: TRBV18
J: TRBJ2-3
D: NA
DNA: TGTGCCAGCTACCTAGGACTGGGAAGAGATACGCAGTATTTT
CDR3: CASYLGLGRDTQYF

size: NA
V: TRBV5-4
J: TRBJ2-3
D: NA
DNA: TGTGCCAGCAGCTGGGCTACAGATACGCAGTATTTT
CDR3: CASSWATDTQYF

size: few
V: TRBV11-3
J: TRBJ1-2
D: NA
DNA: TGTGCCAGCAGCCAAATTTCCCGGGATGGCTACACCTTC
CDR3: CASSQISRDGYTF

size: NA
V: TRBV7-9
J: TRBJ2-2
D: NA
DNA: TGTGCCAGCAGGCGTACCGGGACCCAGGGGACCGGGGAGCTGTTTTTT
CDR3: CASRRTGTQGTGELFF

size: NA
V: TRBV2
J: TRBJ2-5
D: TRBD2
DNA: TGTGCCAGCAGTGAGGGACTAGCGGGAATCGAGACCCAGTACTTC
CDR3: CASSEGLAGIETQYF

size: NA
V: TRBV5-1
J: TRBJ2-2
D: TRBD2
DNA: TGCGCCAGCGGACTAGCGGGAGACGGTAACGGGGAGCTGTTTTTT
CDR3: CASGLAGDGNGELFF

size: NA
V: TRBV10-2
J: TRBJ1-2
D: NA
DNA: TGCGCCAGCAGTGAGCAGATGGGGCTAAACTATGGCTACACCTTC
CDR3: CASSEQMGLNYGYTF

size: NA
V: TRBV7-9
J: TRBJ1-4
D: NA
DNA: TGTTCCAGCAGCCTCTTAGGGGGTCCTAATGAAAAACTGTTTTTT
CDR3: CSSSLLGGPNEKLFF

size: NA
V: TRBV6-5
J: TRBJ2-7
D: TRBD1
DNA: TGTGCCAGCCGGGACAGGACCCCCTACGAGCAGTACTTC
CDR3: CASRDRTPYEQYF

size: NA
V: TRBV6-1
J: TRBJ2-5
D: NA
DNA: TGTGCCAGCAGTGAAGCGGGAGGGGGGTGGGGGGAGACCCAGTACTTC
CDR3: CASSEAGGGWGETQYF

size: few
V: TRBV27
J: TRBJ2-1
D: NA
DNA: TGTGCCAGCACCGAGGGGGGGCGGAATGAGCAGTTCTTC
CDR3: CASTEGGRNEQFF

size: NA
V: TRBV11-3
J: TRBJ1-1
D: NA
DNA: TGTGCCAGCACCCCATTAGGGCTCGGGGTAACTGAAGCTTTCTTT
CDR3: CASTPLGLGVTEAFF

size: NA
V: TRBV7-6
J: TRBJ1-2
D: TRBD1
DNA: TGTGCCAGCAGCCTCCAACAGGGGGGACCCTATGGCTACACCTTC
CDR3: CASSLQQGGPYGYTF

size: NA
V: TRBV28
J: TRBJ2-2
D: TRBD2
DNA: TGTGCCAGCAGATCCACATGGGGCCTAGCGGGAGCCACCGGGGAGCTGTTTTTT
CDR3: CASRSTWGLAGATGELFF

size: few
V: TRBV6-4
J: TRBJ2-7
D: TRBD2
DNA: TGTGCCAGCAGCGCGACTAGCGGGAGCCCCGAGCAGTACTTC
CDR3: CASSATSGSPEQYF

size: NA
V: TRBV10-2
J: TRBJ2-7
D: NA
DNA: TGCGCCAGCTTTTCGGGGGAGTTGAATTACGAGCAGTACTTC
CDR3: CASFSGELNYEQYF

size: few
V: TRBV6-1
J: TRBJ2-5
D: NA
DNA: TGTGCCAGCAGGCTCAGGGTACGGGCAGAGACCCAGTACTTC
CDR3: CASRLRVRAETQYF

size: NA
V: TRBV6-5
J: TRBJ2-7
D: TRBD2
DNA: TGTGCCAGCAGTTACATGGGACTAGCTGACGAGCAGTACTTC
CDR3: CASSYMGLADEQYF

size: NA
V: TRBV7-2
J: TRBJ2-3
D: TRBD2
DNA: TGTGCCAGCAGCCTCCGACTAGCGGGATCTAGCACAGATACGCAGTATTTT
CDR3: CASSLRLAGSSTDTQYF